This TCR beta chain was recovered during a study of T-cell memory formation after mild COVID-19. One entry per CDR3 protein, called by TCRdb with MiXCR from the 5' RACE reads. The sample has hundreds of thousands of distinct CDR3 sequences, 20% to 25% seen once. Trimming left V 3 bases short and J 2 bases short, with 7 bases between. The CDR3 spans 14 residues. Germline V gene data show CDR1 as KGHSH and CDR2 as LQKENI. Study conclusions and caveats: Clones that contracted from day 15 to 85 were balanced CD4/CD8, while later expanders leaned CD4+.

The sample holds a few counts of this clonotype. Its target is unknown. This sequence originates from an adult woman who had mild COVID-19 (a few samples of this study predate the infection). Cell type and time point are not known. The specimen sequenced was PBMCs or a T cell subset sorted from them (not recorded which). The chain joins TRBV18 to TRBJ2-2; maybe TRBD1 (6 bases). The CDR3 DNA is TGTGCCAGCTCACCGGGACACAACACCGGGGAGCTGTTTTTT. It codes for CASSPGHNTGELFF.